These 24 T cell receptor beta chains share one sample of origin, sequenced in a study of vaccination and CD4 T cells after COVID-19. Oncomine TCR Beta short-read sequencing was applied to DNA from cultured CD4+ T cells. TCRdb used MiXCR to reprocess the PCR reads, holding one entry per CDR3 protein. The sample lists just under 20,000 distinct CDR3 sequences, about 42% occurring once. Documented treatment: roughly 11-day PBMC culture with coronavirus spike peptide pools or control peptides (ViraFEST assay). Which antigens these TCRs recognize remains unknown. The sample in question was CD4+ T cells from blood, cultured in vitro, obtained before SARS-CoV-2 vaccination. The source is a human donor who received a COVID-19 vaccine.

This clonotype turned up a few times. The chain recombines TRBV2 with TRBJ2-5; 10 bases line up with TRBD2. Germline CDR1 SNHLY, CDR2 FYNNEI. The CDR3 runs 15 residues. V was clipped by 7 bases and J by 2 bases; unmatched bases: 7. The CDR3 region has the DNA TGTGCCAGCATCCCGCGGACTAGCGGACAAGAGACCCAGTACTTC. Translated, it gives CASIPRTSGQETQYF.

The chain recombines TRBV2 with TRBJ2-3, with D uncertain. Per germline, CDR1 SNHLY and CDR2 FYNNEI. The CDR3 contains 14 residues. Deletions cut 7 bases from V and 5 bases from J, with 16 bases between. CDR3 residues: CASKVSPAGDTQYF. CDR3 in DNA: TGTGCCAGCAAAGTCTCGCCTGCTGGAGATACGCAGTATTTT.

The chain employs TRBV19 and TRBJ1-3, with 8 bases fitting TRBD1. The CDR3 totals 14 residues. The V segment lost 5 bases and the J segment 2 bases; nucleotides outside the gene matches: 2. CDR1 and CDR2 from the germline V gene are LNHDA and SQIVND (reference sequence). DNA for the CDR3: TGTGCCAGTAGTCGGACAGGGCCTGGAAACACCATATATTTT. Translated: CASSRTGPGNTIYF.

The chain links TRBV5-5 to TRBJ1-1, with no clear D. The V gene lost 7 bases and the J gene lost 6 bases, with 13 bases spanning the gap. The germline CDR1 and CDR2 sequences are SGHKS and YYEKEE (reference sequence). This CDR3 comprises 12 residues. The CDR3 DNA follows: TGTGCCAGCGTTGGGGAGTTCGCTGAAGCTTTCTTT. Protein product: CASVGEFAEAFF.

The chain uses TRBV12-3 or TRBV12-4 and TRBJ2-7; D not resolved. This CDR3 contains 12 residues. Trimming pared 2 bases from V and 4 bases from J, leaving 6 bases between. The CDR3 DNA reads as TGTGCCAGCAGTTTAATGAGATACGAGCAGTACTTC. It codes for CASSLMRYEQYF.

The CDR3 DNA is TGTGCCAGCAGCCGAAGACAGGGTCCTAGCACAGATACGCAGTATTTT. Translated: CASSRRQGPSTDTQYF. The chain is built from TRBV6-1 and TRBJ2-3, with TRBD1 identical over 7 bases. CDR1 is MNHNS, CDR2 SASEGT, per germline. The CDR3 runs to 16 residues. J gave up 0 bases and V 6 bases, and 9 bases lay outside the gene matches.

V and J are TRBV29-1 and TRBJ1-2; TRBD1 matches 9 bases. CDR3 length equals 12 residues. Trimming took 4 bases from V and 5 from J; bases not matched to a gene: 2. Germline CDR1 and CDR2: SQVTM and ANQGSEA. The CDR3 reads CSVVGTGYGYTF. CDR3 nucleotide sequence: TGCAGCGTTGTAGGGACAGGGTATGGCTACACCTTC.

Details on this clonotype: Relative to the germline gene, one junction end is altered; a read error may explain this. The rearrangement joins TRBV5-4 to TRBJ1-1, with D perhaps matching TRBD1 (5 bases). CDR3 length: 14 amino acids. Germline loops: CDR1 SGHNT, CDR2 YYREEE (reference sequence). CDR3 sequence (DNA): TGTGCCAGCACCTTGGGGGTCGGGAACACTGAAGCTTTCTTT. The encoded protein is CASTLGVGNTEAFF. The whole variable domain, filled in from reference TRBV5-4 and TRBJ1-1, reads ETGVTQSPTHLIKTRGQQVTLRCSSQSGHNTVSWYQQALGQGPQFIFQYYREEENGRGNFPPRFSGLQFPNYSSELNVNALELDDSALYLCASTLGVGNTEAFFGQGTRLTVV.

The chain uses TRBV6-1 and TRBJ1-5, with D possibly being TRBD1 (5 bases). V was cut by 4 bases and J by 3 bases, with 19 bases left in between. From germline, CDR1 is MNHNS and CDR2 SASEGT. CDR3 size: 17 residues. The CDR3 protein is CASSVGRRWSDNQPQHF. The CDR3 DNA follows: TGTGCCAGCAGTGTGGGGCGGAGGTGGTCGGACAATCAGCCCCAGCATTTT.

In its sample, this clonotype was seen a few times. This rearrangement joins TRBV30 to TRBJ2-7; TRBD1 matches 7 bases. CDR1 and CDR2 (germline): GTSNPN, SVGIG (reference sequence). Germline trimming cut 3 bases from V and 1 base from J; bases unmatched to any gene: 3. The CDR3 has 13 residues. The CDR3 is CAWRRQGSYEQYF. The CDR3, as DNA: TGTGCCTGGAGACGACAGGGTTCCTACGAGCAGTACTTC. Filled out from reference TRBV30 and TRBJ2-7, the complete variable domain reads SQTIHQWPATLVQPVGSPLSLECTVEGTSNPNLYWYRQAAGRGLQLLFYSVGIGQISSEVPQNLSASRPQDRQFILSSKKLLLSDSGFYLCAWRRQGSYEQYFGPGTRLTVT.

This sequence joins TRBV12-3 or TRBV12-4 and TRBJ1-1; a possible D gene is TRBD1 (6 bases). Between the trimmed V and J ends, which lost 6 bases and 4 bases, there was a span of 15 bases. The CDR3 totals 14 residues. CDR3 DNA sequence: TGTGCCAGCAGCCCGACAGGAGAGTTCACTGAAGCTTTCTTT. Protein: CASSPTGEFTEAFF.

This clonotype has more than one count but fewer than ten. This chain connects TRBV30 to TRBJ1-2, with 7 bases matching TRBD1. CDR3 size: 13 residues. The ends lost 5 bases at V and 1 base at J; junction bases unmatched: 4. Germline-derived CDR1 and CDR2 are GTSNPN and SVGIG (reference sequence). The CDR3 DNA reads TGTGCCTGGGAGACAGGGTTTAACTATGGCTACACCTTC. Translated, it gives CAWETGFNYGYTF.

The chain is built from TRBV5-4 and TRBJ1-1, with TRBD1 matching 7 bases. This CDR3 comprises 15 residues. From germline, CDR1 is SGHNT and CDR2 YYREEE (reference sequence). V gave up 2 bases and J gave up 5 bases; unmatched junction bases: 9. CDR3 in DNA: TGTGCCAGCAGCTTACAACAGGGGCCTTATACTGAAGCTTTCTTT. It specifies CASSLQQGPYTEAFF.

The V and J genes are TRBV7-9 and TRBJ1-2; possible D gene TRBD1, 5 bases. V lost 2 bases to trimming and J lost 8 bases, with 9 bases between them. Per germline, CDR1 SEHNR and CDR2 FQNEAQ (reference sequence). This CDR3 contains 12 residues. CDR3 protein: CASSLTGGGYTF. CDR3 nucleotide sequence: TGTGCCAGCAGCTTAACCGGGGGAGGCTACACCTTC.

V is TRBV2 and J is TRBJ2-1; either TRBD1 or TRBD2 may supply D (6 bases each). V was trimmed by 3 bases and J by 5 bases, leaving 14 bases between them. Germline CDR1 and CDR2: SNHLY and FYNNEI. The CDR3 covers 15 residues. The CDR3 loop is CASSEGGRYNNEQFF. The CDR3 DNA reads as TGTGCCAGCAGTGAGGGGGGCCGGTACAACAATGAGCAGTTCTTC.

The CDR3 coding sequence is TGTGCCAGTAGTATAATCGAGGATGGCTACACCTTC. Its protein is CASSIIEDGYTF. The rearrangement uses TRBV19 and TRBJ1-2; D is ambiguous. This CDR3 is built from 12 residues. The germline V and J ends were trimmed by 2 bases and 6 bases, with 7 bases remaining between them. CDR1 LNHDA and CDR2 SQIVND come from the germline V gene (reference sequence).

This clonotype appeared a few times. V and J are TRBV20-1 and TRBJ2-7; 8 nucleotides match TRBD1. CDR3 length: 13 residues. From germline, CDR1 is DFQATT and CDR2 SNEGSKA (reference sequence). Losses at the gene ends were 5 bases for V and 4 bases for J; bases not matched to a gene: 7. The CDR3: CSAWTGQGYEQYF. CDR3 in DNA: TGCAGTGCTTGGACAGGGCAAGGGTACGAGCAGTACTTC.

The genes are TRBV7-9 and TRBJ2-2, with 15 nucleotides matching TRBD2. The CDR3 extends over 16 amino acids. Germline assignment: CDR1 SEHNR and CDR2 FQNEAQ (reference sequence). Unmatched junction bases numbered 4, after V lost 7 bases and J lost 4 bases. The CDR3 sequence is CASKGLAGGATGELFF. The CDR3 region has the DNA TGTGCCAGCAAGGGACTAGCGGGGGGAGCCACCGGGGAGCTGTTTTTT.

In DNA, the CDR3 is TGCGCCAGCAGCTTTACTGCGGGAAACACTGAAGCTTTCTTT. Its translation: CASSFTAGNTEAFF. The chain has TRBV5-1 and TRBJ1-1, with D uncertain. Trimming stripped 2 bases from V and 2 bases from J, with 10 bases between. CDR1 is SGHRS and CDR2 is YFSETQ in the germline V gene. The CDR3 contains 14 residues.

V gene TRBV19 combines with J gene TRBJ1-5; D possibly corresponds to TRBD1 (5 bases). The CDR3 has 17 residues. Germline V gene sequence: CDR1 LNHDA, CDR2 SQIVND (reference sequence). The V gene lost 7 bases and the J gene lost 0 bases, with 19 bases spanning the gap. The CDR3 DNA reads as TGTGCCAGTACTGAAAATAGGGGCAGGTCTAGCAATCAGCCCCAGCATTTT. Protein: CASTENRGRSSNQPQHF.

The table lists this clonotype with a few counts. The V and J genes are TRBV19 and TRBJ1-1; no clear D. The CDR3 contains 13 residues. CDR1 and CDR2 from the germline V gene are LNHDA and SQIVND (reference sequence). Trimming took off 3 bases at V and 5 bases at J, with 10 bases between the two ends. The CDR3 sequence is CASSMGYQTEAFF. The CDR3 nucleotides are TGTGCCAGTAGTATGGGGTATCAGACTGAAGCTTTCTTT.

This rearrangement joins TRBV23-1 to TRBJ2-3; 11 bases fit TRBD2. TRBV23-1 is an ORF, with its function uncertain. The CDR3 sequence is 16 residues long. V shed 6 bases and J 2 bases; nucleotides not matched to a gene: 7. CDR3 in DNA: TGCGCCAGCAGAGACAGACTAGCGGGGAACACAGATACGCAGTATTTT. Amino acids: CASRDRLAGNTDTQYF.

This chain connects TRBV6-5 to TRBJ1-6; 7 bases are shared with TRBD1. The CDR3 runs to 16 residues. V was clipped by 4 bases and J by 5 bases; unmatched bases: 8. Germline V gene lookup returns CDR1 MNHEY and CDR2 SVGAGI. CDR3 in amino acids: CASSSSGTVHNSPLHF. For the CDR3, the DNA is TGTGCCAGCAGTTCGTCCGGGACAGTCCATAATTCACCCCTCCACTTT.

The gene calls are TRBV7-2 and TRBJ1-2; 7 bases agree with TRBD1. Germline loops: CDR1 SGHTA, CDR2 FQGNSA. Losses at the gene ends were 5 bases for V and 0 bases for J; bases not matched to a gene: 9. The CDR3 sequence is 16 residues long. The CDR3 is CASSPDRARANYGYTF. The CDR3 region has the DNA TGTGCCAGCAGCCCCGACAGGGCGAGGGCTAACTATGGCTACACCTTC.